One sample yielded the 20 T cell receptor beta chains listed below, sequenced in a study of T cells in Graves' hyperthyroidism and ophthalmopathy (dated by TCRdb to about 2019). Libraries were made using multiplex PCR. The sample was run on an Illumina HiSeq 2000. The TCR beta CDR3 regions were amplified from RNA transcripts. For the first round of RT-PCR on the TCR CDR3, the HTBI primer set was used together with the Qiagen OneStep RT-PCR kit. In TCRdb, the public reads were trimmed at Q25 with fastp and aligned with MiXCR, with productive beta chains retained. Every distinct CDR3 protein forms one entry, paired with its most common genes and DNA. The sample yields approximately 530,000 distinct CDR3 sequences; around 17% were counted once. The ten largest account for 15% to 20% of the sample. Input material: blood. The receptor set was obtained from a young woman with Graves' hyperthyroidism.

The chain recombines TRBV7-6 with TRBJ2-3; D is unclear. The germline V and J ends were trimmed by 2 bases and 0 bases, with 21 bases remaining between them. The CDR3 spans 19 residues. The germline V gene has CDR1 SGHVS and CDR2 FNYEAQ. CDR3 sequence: CASSLSLGLQAVSTDTQYF. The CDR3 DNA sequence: TGTGCCAGCAGCTTATCTTTGGGCCTCCAGGCTGTGAGCACAGATACGCAGTATTTT. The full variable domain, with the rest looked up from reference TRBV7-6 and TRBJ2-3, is GAGVSQSPRYKVTKRGQDVALRCDPISGHVSLYWYRQALGQGPEFLTYFNYEAQQDKSGLPNDRFSAERPEGSISTLTIQRTEQRDSAMYRCASSLSLGLQAVSTDTQYFGPGTRLTVL.

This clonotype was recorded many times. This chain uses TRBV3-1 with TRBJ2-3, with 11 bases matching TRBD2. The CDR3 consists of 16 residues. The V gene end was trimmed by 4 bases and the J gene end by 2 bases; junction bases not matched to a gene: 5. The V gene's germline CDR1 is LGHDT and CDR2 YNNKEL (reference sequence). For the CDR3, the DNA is TGTGCCAGCAGCCCGACTAGCGGGACGTACACAGATACGCAGTATTTT. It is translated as CASSPTSGTYTDTQYF.

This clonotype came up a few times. The CDR3 DNA sequence: TGTGCCAGCAGCCCCCGAGGGGGGATAGGAACTGAAGCTTTCTTT. Protein sequence: CASSPRGGIGTEAFF. The chain has TRBV9 and TRBJ1-1; perhaps TRBD1 as D (6 bases). Germline CDR1 and CDR2: SGDLS and YYNGEE. The CDR3 extends over 15 amino acids. V was cut by 4 bases and J by 5 bases, with 18 bases left in between.

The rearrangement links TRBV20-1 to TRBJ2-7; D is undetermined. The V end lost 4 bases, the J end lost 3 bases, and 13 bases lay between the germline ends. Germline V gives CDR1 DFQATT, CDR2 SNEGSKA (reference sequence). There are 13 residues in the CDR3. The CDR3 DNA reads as TGCAGTGCTACATCTCACGGATACTACGAGCAGTACTTC. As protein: CSATSHGYYEQYF.

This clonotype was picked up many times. The CDR3 protein is CASSPGGGTPYEQYF. The CDR3 DNA follows: TGTGCCAGCAGCCCAGGGGGGGGGACACCTTACGAGCAGTACTTC. The chain has TRBV7-6 and TRBJ2-7; D possibly uses TRBD1 or TRBD2 (7 bases each). Looked up from germline, CDR1 is SGHVS and CDR2 is FNYEAQ. The CDR3 loop spans 15 amino acids. With 5 bases removed from V and 4 bases from J, the gap between germline ends came to 18 bases.

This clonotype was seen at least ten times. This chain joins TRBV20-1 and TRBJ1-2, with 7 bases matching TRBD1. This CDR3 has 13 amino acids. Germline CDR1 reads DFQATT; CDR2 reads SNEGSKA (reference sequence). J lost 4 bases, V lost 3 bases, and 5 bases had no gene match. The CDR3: CSARSRDSYGYTF. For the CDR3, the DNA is TGCAGTGCTAGGAGCCGGGACAGCTATGGCTACACCTTC.

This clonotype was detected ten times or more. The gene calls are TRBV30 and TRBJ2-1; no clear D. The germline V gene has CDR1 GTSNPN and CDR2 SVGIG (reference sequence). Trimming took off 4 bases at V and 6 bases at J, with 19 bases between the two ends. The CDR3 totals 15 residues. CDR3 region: CAWTYGVGFGNEQFF. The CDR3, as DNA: TGTGCCTGGACGTATGGGGTGGGATTCGGCAATGAGCAGTTCTTC.

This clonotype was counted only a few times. CDR3 residues: CASSFGSWANTGELFF. The CDR3 bases are TGTGCCAGCAGCTTTGGAAGCTGGGCGAACACCGGGGAGCTGTTTTTT. The chain links TRBV6-1 to TRBJ2-2; D call uncertain. CDR3 size: 16 residues. The germline CDR1 and CDR2 sequences are MNHNS and SASEGT. Trimming removed 6 bases from V and 0 bases from J, with 14 bases in between.

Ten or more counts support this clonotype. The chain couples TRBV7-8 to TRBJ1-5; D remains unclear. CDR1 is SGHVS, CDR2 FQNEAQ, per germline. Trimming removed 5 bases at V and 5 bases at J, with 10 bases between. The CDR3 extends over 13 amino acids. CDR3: CASSMRQDQPQHF. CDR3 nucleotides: TGTGCCAGCAGCATGAGACAAGATCAGCCCCAGCATTTT.

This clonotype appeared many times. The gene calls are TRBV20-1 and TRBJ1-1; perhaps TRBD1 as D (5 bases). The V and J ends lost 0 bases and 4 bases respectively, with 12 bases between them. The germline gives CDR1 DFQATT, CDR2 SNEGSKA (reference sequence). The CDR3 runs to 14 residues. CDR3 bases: TGCAGTGCTAGAGATATGGGGGGACGCACTGAAGCTTTCTTT. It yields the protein CSARDMGGRTEAFF.

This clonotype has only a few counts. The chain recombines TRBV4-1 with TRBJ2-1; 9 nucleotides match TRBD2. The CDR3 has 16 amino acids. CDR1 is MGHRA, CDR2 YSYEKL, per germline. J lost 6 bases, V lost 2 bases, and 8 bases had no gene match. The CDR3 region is CASSQIPGTSFNEQFF. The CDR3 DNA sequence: TGCGCCAGCAGCCAAATTCCCGGGACTAGCTTCAATGAGCAGTTCTTC.

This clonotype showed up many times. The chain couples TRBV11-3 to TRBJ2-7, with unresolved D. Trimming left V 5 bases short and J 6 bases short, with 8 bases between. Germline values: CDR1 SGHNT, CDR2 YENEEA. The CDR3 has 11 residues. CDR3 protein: CASSLDTEQYF. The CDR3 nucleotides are TGTGCCAGCAGCCTTGATACCGAGCAGTACTTC. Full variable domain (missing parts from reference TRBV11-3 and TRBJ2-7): EAGVVQSPRYKIIEKKQPVAFWCNPISGHNTLYWYLQNLGQGPELLIRYENEEAVDDSQLPKDRFSAERLKGVDSTLKIQPAELGDSAVYLCASSLDTEQYFGPGTRLTVT.

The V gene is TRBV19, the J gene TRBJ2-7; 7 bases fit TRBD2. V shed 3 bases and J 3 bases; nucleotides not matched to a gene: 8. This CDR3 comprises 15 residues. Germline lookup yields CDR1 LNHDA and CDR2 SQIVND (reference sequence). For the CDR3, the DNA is TGTGCCAGTAGTATCGGGGCAGGGAGGGACTACGAGCAGTACTTC. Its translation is CASSIGAGRDYEQYF.

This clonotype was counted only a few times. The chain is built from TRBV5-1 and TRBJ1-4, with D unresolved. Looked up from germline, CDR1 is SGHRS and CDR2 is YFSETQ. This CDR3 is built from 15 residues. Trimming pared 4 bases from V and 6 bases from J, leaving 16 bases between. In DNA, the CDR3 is TGCGCCAGCAGCAGCGGACCGGGAATAGATGAAAAACTGTTTTTT. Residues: CASSSGPGIDEKLFF.

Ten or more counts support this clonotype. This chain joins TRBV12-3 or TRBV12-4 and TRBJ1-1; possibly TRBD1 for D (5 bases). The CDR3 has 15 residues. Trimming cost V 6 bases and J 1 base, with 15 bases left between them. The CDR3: CASSSGRTKNTEAFF. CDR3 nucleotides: TGTGCCAGCAGCTCCGGGAGGACAAAGAACACTGAAGCTTTCTTT.

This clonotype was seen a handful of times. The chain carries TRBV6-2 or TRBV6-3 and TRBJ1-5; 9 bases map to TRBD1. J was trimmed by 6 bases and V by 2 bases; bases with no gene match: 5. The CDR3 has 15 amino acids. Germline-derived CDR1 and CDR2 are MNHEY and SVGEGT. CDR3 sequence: CASSYPQGASQPQHF. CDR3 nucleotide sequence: TGTGCCAGCAGTTACCCACAGGGGGCGAGTCAGCCCCAGCATTTT.

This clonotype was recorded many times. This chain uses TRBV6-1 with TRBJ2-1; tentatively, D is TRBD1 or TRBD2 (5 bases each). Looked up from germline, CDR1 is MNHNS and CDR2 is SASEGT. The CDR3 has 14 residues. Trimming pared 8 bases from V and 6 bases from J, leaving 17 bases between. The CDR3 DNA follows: TGTGCCAGCCAAGCGGTTGGGCAGGGCAATGAGCAGTTCTTC. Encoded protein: CASQAVGQGNEQFF.

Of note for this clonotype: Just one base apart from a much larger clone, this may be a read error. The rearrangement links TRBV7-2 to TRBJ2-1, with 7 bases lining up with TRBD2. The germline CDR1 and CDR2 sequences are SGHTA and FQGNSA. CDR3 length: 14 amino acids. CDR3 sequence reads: CSSSPLAVINEQFF. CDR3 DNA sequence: TGTTCCAGCAGCCCGCTAGCGGTAATCAATGAGCAGTTCTTC. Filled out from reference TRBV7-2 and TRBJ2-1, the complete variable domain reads GAGVSQSPSNKVTEKGKDVELRCDPISGHTALYWYRQSLGQGLEFLIYFQGNSAPDKSGLPSDRFSAERTGGSVSTLTIQRTQQEDSAVYLCSSSPLAVINEQFFGPGTRLTVL.

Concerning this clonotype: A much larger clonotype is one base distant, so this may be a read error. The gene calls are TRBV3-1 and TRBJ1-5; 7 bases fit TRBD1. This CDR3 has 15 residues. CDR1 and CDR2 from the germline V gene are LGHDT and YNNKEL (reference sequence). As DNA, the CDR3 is TGTGCCGGCAGCCAAGCTCAGGGGGACAATCAGCCCCAGCATTTT. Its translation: CAGSQAQGDNQPQHF.

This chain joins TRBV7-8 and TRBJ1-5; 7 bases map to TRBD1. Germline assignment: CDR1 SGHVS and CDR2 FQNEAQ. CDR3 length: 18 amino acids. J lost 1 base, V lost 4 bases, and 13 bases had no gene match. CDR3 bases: TGTGCCAGCAGCTCCAAGCGGGGTACAGGGGAAAGCAATCAGCCCCAGCATTTT. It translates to CASSSKRGTGESNQPQHF.